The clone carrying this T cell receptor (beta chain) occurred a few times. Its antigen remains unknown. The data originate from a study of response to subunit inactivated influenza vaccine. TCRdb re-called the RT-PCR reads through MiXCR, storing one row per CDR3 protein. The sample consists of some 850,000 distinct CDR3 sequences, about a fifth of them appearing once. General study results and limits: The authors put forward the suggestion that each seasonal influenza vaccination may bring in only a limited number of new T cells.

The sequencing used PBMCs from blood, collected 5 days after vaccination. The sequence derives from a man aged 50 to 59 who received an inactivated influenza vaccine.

This CDR3 is CASSLGTGFGYSGSYNEQFF. CDR3 sequence (DNA): TGTGCCAGCAGCTTAGGGACAGGGTTTGGATACTCGGGCTCCTACAATGAGCAGTTCTTC. V is TRBV11-1 and J is TRBJ2-1; TRBD1 matches at 8 bases. V shed 1 base, J shed 0 bases, and the junction held 14 bases outside the gene matches. This CDR3 spans 20 amino acids. The V gene's germline CDR1 is SGHAT and CDR2 FQDESV (reference sequence).